This T cell receptor beta chain was recovered during a study of T cells in Graves' hyperthyroidism and ophthalmopathy (dated by TCRdb to about 2019). With respect to the entire study: Peripheral blood was sampled at the time of initial diagnosis, prior to any treatment. To identify TCR V-J signatures that set the groups apart, the researchers used a discovery cohort of about a hundred patients, made up of around 40 with Graves' ophthalmopathy and 55 to 65 with stable Graves' hyperthyroidism. Prospective prediction of ophthalmopathy was tested in an independent validation cohort consisting of roughly 20 hyperthyroidism patients and 15 or so patients who later progressed to ophthalmopathy. The 100 or so discovery patients were randomly split 7:3 into training and test sets. Thyroid tissue and blood T-cell repertoires from several Graves' hyperthyroidism patients were also compared in the study. After blood sampling, hyperthyroidism patients were treated with methimazole at a starting dose of 30 mg daily, and ophthalmopathy patients were treated with high-dose intravenous methylprednisolone. TCR Vbeta CDR3 sequencing of 135 peripheral blood samples (43 ophthalmopathy, 75 hyperthyroidism and approximately 17 progressor patients) is reported in the paper. Study-level results and caveats: A model built on a 13 V-J signature distinguished ophthalmopathy from stable hyperthyroidism, reaching roughly 88% sensitivity and 81.08% specificity in cross-validation and 80%/75% in testing. Most expanded thyroid clonotypes (frequency above 0.001) were also found in blood, which suggests that blood repertoires may mirror thyroid immune responses. During validation, the model predicted progression to ophthalmopathy a median of about 5.9 months ahead of onset, with almost 71% sensitivity and under 85% specificity. Sample size was not statistically predetermined, and investigators were not blinded to group allocation.

Regarding this clonotype: Its recognized antigen is unknown. There are no base qualities to consult, and no much larger clone falls within one base.

TCR beta CDR3 regions were amplified from RNA transcripts. A first-round RT-PCR of the TCR CDR3 used the HTBI primer set with the Qiagen OneStep RT-PCR kit. Libraries were constructed in a second round of multiplex PCR, after which size selection and purification were carried out. Paired-end sequencing of the libraries was performed with 100 bp reads on an Illumina HiSeq2000. For the original study's pipeline: SOAPnuke was used to process the raw data, removing reads that contained adapters or uncalled bases, had a mean Phred below 15, or lacked an exact match to the constant primer or identifier. COPE v1.2.5 was used to merge the high-quality paired reads, and each unique nucleotide sequence was defined as a clonotype. Clonotypes were aligned to IMGT TRBV, TRBD and TRBJ reference segments using MiTCR v1.1. The analysis included only V-J combinations with a frequency above 0.0001, which together covered 99.2% of the repertoires. A TCS score was defined as the ratio of F50 (clonal expansion) to E x V (chaos), with BLOSUM62-based TCRdist applied between CDR3 peptides within each V-J. Welch's t-statistics and random forest reduced roughly 540 V-J features to 10 to 15, which were used in a naive Bayes classifier (R e1071). The Morisita-Horn index was used to measure how similar the thyroid and blood repertoires were. TCRdb ran its own pipeline on the public reads, namely fastp trimming at Q25 and MiXCR clone calling, and kept in-frame beta chains. CDR3 protein sequences are deduplicated, and each keeps its most common genes and DNA. None of the V and J calls come from the authors' own analysis; TCRdb made them. The sample table contains around 800,000 distinct CDR3 sequences; only one count was recorded for roughly 40% of them. The ten top clones hold approximately 10% of the sample.

Stable Graves' hyperthyroidism was defined as the absence of progression to ophthalmopathy over 18 months of follow-up. Hyperthyroidism patients were newly diagnosed, had a disease duration of under 2 months, and were aged 18 to 65 years. Patients with uncontrolled infections, other autoimmune diseases, pregnancy or lactation were excluded. Clinical symptoms, serum thyroxine and TRAb, thyroid ultrasound, and orbital computed tomography formed the basis for the diagnoses. Ficoll-Paque density gradient centrifugation was used to isolate PBMCs from under 11 ml of fresh peripheral blood. Total RNA was extracted with Trizol reagent, and quality was checked on an Agilent 2100 Bioanalyzer. Material: blood. The origin of this receptor is a man younger than 30 with Graves' hyperthyroidism.

The base sequence is TGTGCCAGCAGCCCGGACAGGCAGAAACAGTACTTC. This is translated as CASSPDRQKQYF. This sequence uses TRBV5-6 and TRBJ2-4, with 7 junctional bases fitting TRBD1. Compared with germline, V lacks 4 bases and J lacks 13 bases; bases without a gene match: 8. The CDR3 spans 12 residues, from the cysteine through the phenylalanine. Only CDR3 DNA remains: 36 bases, in frame from the first base. From the germline V gene, CDR1 is SGHDT and CDR2 is YYEEEE.